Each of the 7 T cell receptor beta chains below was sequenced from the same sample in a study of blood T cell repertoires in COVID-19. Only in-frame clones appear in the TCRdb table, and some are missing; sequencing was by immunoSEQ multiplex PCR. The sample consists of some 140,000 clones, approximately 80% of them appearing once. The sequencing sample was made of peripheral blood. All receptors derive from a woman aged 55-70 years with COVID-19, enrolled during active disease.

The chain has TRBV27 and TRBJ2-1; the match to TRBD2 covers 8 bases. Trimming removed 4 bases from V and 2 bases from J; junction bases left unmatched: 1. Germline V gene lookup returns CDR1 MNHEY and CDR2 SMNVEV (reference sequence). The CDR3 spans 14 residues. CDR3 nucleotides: TGTGCCAGCAGTTCTAGCGGGCCCTACAATGAGCAGTTCTTC. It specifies CASSSSGPYNEQFF.

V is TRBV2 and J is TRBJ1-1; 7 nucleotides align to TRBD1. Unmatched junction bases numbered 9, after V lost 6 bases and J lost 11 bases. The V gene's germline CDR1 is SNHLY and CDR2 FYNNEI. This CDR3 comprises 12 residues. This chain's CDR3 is CASSPQGLWAFF. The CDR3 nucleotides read TGTGCCAGCAGCCCACAGGGGTTGTGGGCTTTCTTT.

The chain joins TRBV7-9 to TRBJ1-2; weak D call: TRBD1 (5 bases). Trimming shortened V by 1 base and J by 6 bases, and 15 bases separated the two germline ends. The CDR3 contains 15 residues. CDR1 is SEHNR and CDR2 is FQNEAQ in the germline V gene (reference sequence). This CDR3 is CASSLGIWGDDGYTF. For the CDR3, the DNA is TGTGCCAGCAGCTTAGGCATTTGGGGGGATGATGGCTACACCTTC.

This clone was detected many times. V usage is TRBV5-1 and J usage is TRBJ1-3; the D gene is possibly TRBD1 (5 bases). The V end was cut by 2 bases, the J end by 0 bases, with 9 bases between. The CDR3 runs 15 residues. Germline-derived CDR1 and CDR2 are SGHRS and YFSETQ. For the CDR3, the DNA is TGCGCCAGCAGCTTCGACAGCGCCTCTGGAAACACCATATATTTT. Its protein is CASSFDSASGNTIYF.

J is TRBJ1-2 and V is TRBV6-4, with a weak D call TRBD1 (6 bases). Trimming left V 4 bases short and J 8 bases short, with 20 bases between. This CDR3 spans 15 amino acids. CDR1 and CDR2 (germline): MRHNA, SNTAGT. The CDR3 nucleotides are TGTGCCAGCAGTGCCGAGGGGGGGGCAGGATCGGGCTACACCTTC. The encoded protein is CASSAEGGAGSGYTF.

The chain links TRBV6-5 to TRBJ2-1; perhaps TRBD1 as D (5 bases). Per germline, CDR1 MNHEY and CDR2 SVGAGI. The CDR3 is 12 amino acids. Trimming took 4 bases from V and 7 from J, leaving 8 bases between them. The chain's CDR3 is CASSSQGNEQFF. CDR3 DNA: TGTGCCAGCAGTTCCCAGGGAAATGAGCAGTTCTTC.

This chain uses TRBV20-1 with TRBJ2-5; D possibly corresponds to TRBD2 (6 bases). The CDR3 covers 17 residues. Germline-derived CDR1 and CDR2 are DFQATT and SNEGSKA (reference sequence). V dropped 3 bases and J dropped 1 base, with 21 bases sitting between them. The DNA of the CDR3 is TGCAGTGCTAGTAACATCCAGCGGGCTCTCCTCCAAGAGACCCAGTACTTC. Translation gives CSASNIQRALLQETQYF.